These 19 T cell receptor beta chains came from one sample sequenced in a study of Ad26.COV2.S vaccination and SARS-CoV-2 variants. Sequencing used immunoSEQ multiplex PCR; TCRdb keeps in-frame clones, though not all of them. The sample contains 500,000 or so clones, about 88% of which appear only once. The treatment was: 15 to 20 received Ad26.COV2.S at low or high dose, single or two shots; about 5 received placebo; per-sample allocation not given. Vaccine and placebo recipients were sampled on day 63 after the first injection. Source: peripheral blood, taken in a trial of Ad26.COV2.S vaccine versus placebo. Source of these receptors: a person aged 18-65 years who received the Ad26.COV2.S COVID-19 vaccine or a placebo.

This chain connects TRBV5-4 to TRBJ2-3; 9 bases align to TRBD2. Looked up from germline, CDR1 is SGHNT and CDR2 is YYREEE (reference sequence). J was trimmed by 8 bases and V by 4 bases; bases with no gene match: 14. The CDR3 is 16 amino acids. The CDR3 sequence is CASSPKKGLAVVTQYF. The CDR3, as DNA: TGTGCCAGCAGCCCGAAGAAGGGACTAGCTGTCGTTACGCAGTATTTT. Full variable domain (outside the CDR3, taken from reference TRBV5-4 and TRBJ2-3): ETGVTQSPTHLIKTRGQQVTLRCSSQSGHNTVSWYQQALGQGPQFIFQYYREEENGRGNFPPRFSGLQFPNYSSELNVNALELDDSALYLCASSPKKGLAVVTQYFGPGTRLTVL.

This chain joins TRBV28 and TRBJ1-5, with D possibly TRBD1 on 5 matching bases. The V gene's germline CDR1 is MDHEN and CDR2 SYDVKM. Trimming pared 6 bases from V and 8 bases from J, leaving 32 bases between. The CDR3 length is 19 residues. In DNA, the CDR3 is TGTGCCAGCAGCCCCACTCAGGGTTGGCCTGGACCTGGATTAAAGCCCCAGCATTTT. It specifies CASSPTQGWPGPGLKPQHF.

This clone was seen a single time. The rearrangement uses TRBV4-3 and TRBJ1-6; TRBD1 matches at 9 bases. V lost 8 bases to trimming and J lost 5 bases; unmatched junction nucleotides: 4. The CDR3 spans 14 residues. Germline V gives CDR1 LGHNA, CDR2 YSLEER. CDR3 residues: CASARDRDNSPLHF. The DNA of the CDR3 is TGCGCCAGCGCTAGGGACAGGGATAATTCACCCCTCCACTTT.

This clone was detected a few times. The same CDR3 also results from other DNA sequences found in this sample. This chain joins TRBV7-2 and TRBJ1-2; 7 bases map to TRBD1. This CDR3 spans 14 amino acids. The trim removed 5 bases at V and 1 base at J, leaving 4 bases unmatched. Germline loops: CDR1 SGHTA, CDR2 FQGNSA. As DNA, the CDR3 is TGTGCCAGCAGCCCGAGACAGGGTAACTATGGCTACACCTTC. Translating it yields CASSPRQGNYGYTF. The variable domain in full, with the rest retrieved from reference TRBV7-2 and TRBJ1-2, is GAGVSQSPSNKVTEKGKDVELRCDPISGHTALYWYRQSLGQGLEFLIYFQGNSAPDKSGLPSDRFSAERTGGSVSTLTIQRTQQEDSAVYLCASSPRQGNYGYTFGSGTRLTVV.

This chain connects TRBV15 to TRBJ2-5; 10 nucleotides match TRBD2. CDR3 length equals 15 residues. J gave up 3 bases and V 6 bases, and 7 bases lay outside the gene matches. Germline CDR1 reads LNHNV; CDR2 reads YYDKDF (reference sequence). CDR3 loop: CATRGLAGGEETQYF. The CDR3 nucleotides are TGTGCCACCAGGGGATTAGCGGGAGGCGAAGAGACCCAGTACTTC.

The gene calls are TRBV5-4 and TRBJ2-3; D gene uncertain. V lost 3 bases and J 1 base, leaving 3 bases between the germline ends. This CDR3 contains 12 residues. Germline-derived CDR1 and CDR2 are SGHNT and YYREEE (reference sequence). The CDR3 protein is CASSWGTDTQYF. DNA of the CDR3: TGTGCCAGCAGCTGGGGCACAGATACGCAGTATTTT.

CDR3 nucleotides: TGTGCCAGCAGGACAGATCTCTACGAGCAGTACTTC. It encodes CASRTDLYEQYF. The chain couples TRBV6-5 to TRBJ2-7; the D gene is possibly TRBD1 (5 bases). CDR1 and CDR2 (germline): MNHEY, SVGAGI. This CDR3 spans 12 amino acids. Deletions cut 6 bases from V and 3 bases from J, with 9 bases between.

This sequence joins TRBV19 and TRBJ1-6; TRBD1 agrees at 8 bases. This CDR3 has 16 residues. V was clipped by 3 bases and J by 9 bases; unmatched bases: 10. Germline V CDR1 and CDR2: LNHDA, SQIVND (reference sequence). CDR3 sequence reads: CASSIGRQGFVSPLHF. The CDR3 bases are TGTGCCAGTAGTATTGGCCGACAGGGGTTCGTTTCACCCCTCCACTTT.

This sequence joins TRBV9 and TRBJ2-6; D ambiguous. This CDR3 region has 15 residues. Between the trimmed V and J ends, which lost 3 bases and 0 bases, there was a span of 7 bases. Looked up from germline, CDR1 is SGDLS and CDR2 is YYNGEE. The CDR3 loop is CASSALSSGANVLTF. The CDR3 DNA reads TGTGCCAGCAGCGCCCTAAGCTCTGGGGCCAACGTCCTGACTTTC.

CDR3 loop: CASSYRRGSGSNEQFF. In DNA, the CDR3 is TGTGCCAGCAGCTACAGACGTGGTAGCGGGAGTAATGAGCAGTTCTTC. The chain links TRBV9 to TRBJ2-1; 9 bases line up with TRBD2. Unmatched junction bases numbered 12, after V lost 4 bases and J lost 7 bases. This CDR3 has 16 amino acids. Germline V gene lookup returns CDR1 SGDLS and CDR2 YYNGEE.

Only one count was recorded for this clone. The CDR3 region is CASRDRDYGYTF. The CDR3 nucleotides are TGTGCCAGCAGAGACAGGGACTATGGCTACACCTTC. This chain links TRBV2 with TRBJ1-2; 7 bases map to TRBD1. V gave up 6 bases and J gave up 3 bases; unmatched junction bases: 1. This CDR3 has 12 amino acids. CDR1 SNHLY and CDR2 FYNNEI come from the germline V gene.

The rearrangement links TRBV5-6 to TRBJ2-3, with D unclear. CDR1 SGHDT and CDR2 YYEEEE come from the germline V gene. The germline V and J ends were trimmed by 4 bases and 2 bases, with 5 bases remaining between them. The CDR3 sequence is 12 residues long. CDR3 nucleotides: TGTGCCAGCAGCCCTAACACAGATACGCAGTATTTT. Translating it yields CASSPNTDTQYF.

The chain uses TRBV9 and TRBJ2-3, with D unresolved. The V gene's germline CDR1 is SGDLS and CDR2 YYNGEE. This CDR3 has 16 residues. Trimming left V 3 bases short and J 1 base short, with 15 bases between. DNA for the CDR3: TGTGCCAGCAGCGACCAACTTGACCTGGGCACAGATACGCAGTATTTT. This sequence encodes CASSDQLDLGTDTQYF.

The rearrangement uses TRBV4-3 and TRBJ1-2, with D hard to call. CDR3 length: 15 amino acids. The germline V and J ends were trimmed by 1 base and 6 bases, with 15 bases remaining between them. Germline V gives CDR1 LGHNA, CDR2 YSLEER. The chain's CDR3 is CASSQVRVVFDGYTF. The CDR3 DNA is TGCGCCAGCAGCCAAGTCCGGGTTGTTTTCGATGGCTACACCTTC.

The chain recombines TRBV9 with TRBJ1-6; TRBD1 agrees at 9 bases. J gave up 6 bases and V 3 bases, and 1 base lay outside the gene matches. There are 14 residues in the CDR3. Germline V gives CDR1 SGDLS, CDR2 YYNGEE. CDR3 nucleotides: TGTGCCAGCAGCGGGGACAGGGTTAATTCACCCCTCCACTTT. Protein sequence: CASSGDRVNSPLHF. Complete variable domain (other parts from reference TRBV9 and TRBJ1-6): DSGVTQTPKHLITATGQRVTLRCSPRSGDLSVYWYQQSLDQGLQFLIQYYNGEERAKGNILERFSAQQFPDLHSELNLSSLELGDSALYFCASSGDRVNSPLHFGNGTRLTVT.

The table lists this clone with a count of one. The same CDR3 is also encoded by other DNA sequences in this sample. This rearrangement joins TRBV7-9 to TRBJ2-1; D gene unclear. CDR1 is SEHNR and CDR2 is FQNEAQ in the germline V gene (reference sequence). The CDR3 has 11 residues. V dropped 3 bases and J dropped 3 bases, with 0 bases sitting between them. As DNA, the CDR3 is TGTGCCAGCAGCTTCTACAATGAGCAGTTCTTC. This sequence encodes CASSFYNEQFF.

The gene calls are TRBV7-2 and TRBJ1-3, with D maybe TRBD1 (5 bases). CDR1 is SGHTA and CDR2 is FQGNSA in the germline V gene. V lost 4 bases and J lost 0, with 13 bases in between. The CDR3 has 16 amino acids. This CDR3 reads CASSSRTGRSGNTIYF. The DNA of the CDR3 is TGTGCCAGCAGCTCACGAACAGGACGCTCTGGAAACACCATATATTTT.

The chain carries TRBV5-4 and TRBJ2-3; 7 nucleotides align to TRBD2. The length of the CDR3 is 14 residues. Germline loops: CDR1 SGHNT, CDR2 YYREEE (reference sequence). J gave up 2 bases and V 4 bases, and 4 bases lay outside the gene matches. The CDR3 coding sequence is TGTGCCAGCAGCCCCGGGAGGAACACAGATACGCAGTATTTT. Translation: CASSPGRNTDTQYF. Based on the CDR3 plus reference TRBV5-4 and TRBJ2-3, the full variable domain is ETGVTQSPTHLIKTRGQQVTLRCSSQSGHNTVSWYQQALGQGPQFIFQYYREEENGRGNFPPRFSGLQFPNYSSELNVNALELDDSALYLCASSPGRNTDTQYFGPGTRLTVL.

This clone was seen a single time. V usage is TRBV6-2 or TRBV6-3 and J usage is TRBJ1-2; TRBD1 matches at 7 bases. This CDR3 has 16 amino acids. V lost 5 bases, J lost 1 base, and 10 bases stayed unmatched. Germline-derived CDR1 and CDR2 are MNHEY and SVGEGT. In nucleotides, the CDR3 is TGTGCCAGCAGTATAGGGGGCGCCGATTTTAACTATGGCTACACCTTC. Encoded protein: CASSIGGADFNYGYTF.